The sequence of this TCR beta chain was determined in a study of cytomegalovirus exposure and HLA in healthy donors. Looking at the study overall: Counted in an early data release were roughly 87 million unique TCRs from HLA-typed donors.

PCR employed 60 Vbeta and 13 Jbeta primers. Sequencing was performed with immunoSEQ multiplex PCR; in TCRdb, only in-frame clones are kept and a portion is missing. Among 110,000 to 150,000 clones listed, 70% to 80% were seen once. Regarding the study as a whole: Data from an earlier analysis indicated that most TCR beta V segments were productive either about 90% or about 30% of the time. According to a later analysis, donors in an Asian-associated ancestry cluster reportedly had fewer N-insertions than the approximately 670-donor mean.

CDR1 and CDR2 from the germline V gene are LNHDA and SQIVND (reference sequence). This CDR3 has 13 amino acids. V gave up 4 bases and J gave up 1 base, with 7 bases separating them. This clone is a singleton in its sample. Its antigen is not known. Source material: PBMCs. This sequence originates from a female donor in good health and CMV-seronegative. V gene TRBV19 combines with J gene TRBJ2-5; D is perhaps TRBD2 (5 bases). CDR3 nucleotide sequence: TGTGCCAGTAGTACGGGGATCCAAGAGACCCAGTACTTC. Its protein product is CASSTGIQETQYF.